The 32 T cell receptor beta chains below come from one sample, sequenced in a study of PD-1 blockade in mismatch repair-deficient tumors. Time point: identical approximately eleven-day culture without peptide (control). Profiling relied on immunoSEQ multiplex PCR, and the TCRdb table lists in-frame clones only, not all of them. The data hold some 15,000 clones, with about nine tenths observed a single time. Antigen specificity for these receptors is unknown. Sequencing was performed on cells cultured in vitro, taken from a patient treated with pembrolizumab. These TCRs come from an adult with mismatch repair-deficient cancer.

The genes are TRBV2 and TRBJ2-2, with TRBD2 as a possible D gene (5 bases). Germline CDR1 SNHLY, CDR2 FYNNEI. This CDR3 region has 13 residues. Trimming shortened V by 6 bases and J by 1 base, and 6 bases separated the two germline ends. CDR3: CASRLGNTGELFF. As DNA, the CDR3 is TGTGCCAGCAGACTAGGGAACACCGGGGAGCTGTTTTTT.

The chain joins TRBV2 to TRBJ2-7, with 10 bases lining up with TRBD2. The germline CDR1 and CDR2 sequences are SNHLY and FYNNEI. V trimming: 6 bases; J trimming: 4 bases; junction bases outside the gene matches: 9. CDR3 length equals 15 residues. The CDR3 bases are TGTGCCAGCAGAGAACGGACTAGCGGAACTTACGAGCAGTACTTC. This gives the protein CASRERTSGTYEQYF. Using reference TRBV2 and TRBJ2-7 for the parts outside the CDR3, the full variable domain is EPEVTQTPSHQVTQMGQEVILRCVPISNHLYFYWYRQILGQKVEFLVSFYNNEISEKSEIFDDQFSVERPDGSNFTLKIRSTKLEDSAMYFCASRERTSGTYEQYFGPGTRLTVT.

The chain uses TRBV27 and TRBJ1-5; D gene uncertain. CDR3 length: 17 amino acids. V was trimmed by 0 bases and J by 6 bases, leaving 18 bases between them. Germline lookup yields CDR1 MNHEY and CDR2 SMNVEV (reference sequence). CDR3 in amino acids: CASSLSSSRALVQPQHF. CDR3 in DNA: TGTGCCAGCAGTTTATCGTCTTCCCGGGCTCTAGTTCAGCCCCAGCATTTT.

V usage is TRBV28 and J usage is TRBJ2-1; D not certain. The CDR3 extends over 14 amino acids. V was clipped by 10 bases and J by 1 base, with 14 bases between them. Per the germline V gene, CDR1 is MDHEN and CDR2 is SYDVKM. The CDR3, as DNA: TGTGCCACCCAATTCTCCCGATCCTACAATGAGCAGTTCTTC. This gives the protein CATQFSRSYNEQFF.

This chain links TRBV28 with TRBJ2-7; TRBD1 matches 7 bases. CDR3 length: 13 amino acids. The V gene's germline CDR1 is MDHEN and CDR2 SYDVKM. Unmatched junction bases numbered 4, after V lost 5 bases and J lost 3 bases. CDR3 bases: TGTGCCAGCAGTCCCGGACAGGACTACGAGCAGTACTTC. Translated: CASSPGQDYEQYF.

The chain links TRBV27 to TRBJ1-1; D gene uncertain. CDR1 MNHEY and CDR2 SMNVEV come from the germline V gene (reference sequence). Trimming stripped 4 bases from V and 0 bases from J, with 9 bases between. The CDR3 has 14 residues. Written as DNA, the CDR3 is TGTGCCAGCAGTTCAGGTCGGATGAACACTGAAGCTTTCTTT. Amino acid sequence: CASSSGRMNTEAFF.

The chain joins TRBV2 to TRBJ2-1, with 10 bases matching TRBD2. CDR1 and CDR2 from the germline V gene are SNHLY and FYNNEI. This CDR3 region has 14 residues. Trimming took 8 bases from V and 2 from J; bases not matched to a gene: 3. CDR3 bases: TGTGCCAGCTCTACTAGCGGGGCCTACAATGAGCAGTTCTTC. Protein sequence: CASSTSGAYNEQFF.

The chain is built from TRBV19 and TRBJ1-5, with D possibly matching TRBD1 (6 bases). V was shortened by 2 bases and J by 3 bases, with 14 bases between the two germline ends. Germline V lookup: CDR1 LNHDA, CDR2 SQIVND (reference sequence). CDR3 length: 16 amino acids. CDR3 sequence (DNA): TGTGCCAGTAGTATAAAGGGGGGCACGAACAATCAGCCCCAGCATTTT. Translating it yields CASSIKGGTNNQPQHF.

The chain employs TRBV2 and TRBJ2-5; 7 positions match TRBD1. The CDR3 length is 15 residues. Germline CDR1 SNHLY, CDR2 FYNNEI. The V segment lost 7 bases and the J segment 2 bases; nucleotides outside the gene matches: 10. In nucleotides, the CDR3 is TGTGCCAGCACTAGAGACAGGGTACCACAAGAGACCCAGTACTTC. Residues: CASTRDRVPQETQYF.

This clone came up once. The gene calls are TRBV4-1 and TRBJ2-1; 10 bases line up with TRBD2. The CDR3 is 15 residues long. After removal of 1 base from V and 4 bases from J, the junction contained 1 base not matched to a gene. CDR1 MGHRA and CDR2 YSYEKL come from the germline V gene. CDR3 in DNA: TGCGCCAGCAGCCAAGCTAGCGGGAGTTACAATGAGCAGTTCTTC. It yields the protein CASSQASGSYNEQFF.

This rearrangement joins TRBV28 to TRBJ2-1; 9 bases align to TRBD1. J was trimmed by 4 bases and V by 11 bases; bases with no gene match: 9. CDR1 is MDHEN, CDR2 SYDVKM, per germline. The CDR3 is 14 amino acids. The CDR3 DNA is TGTGCCTGCTACCGGACAGGGGATTACAATGAGCAGTTCTTC. Protein: CACYRTGDYNEQFF.

The V call is TRBV10-1, the J call TRBJ2-1, with 7 bases that match TRBD2. The germline CDR1 and CDR2 sequences are WNHNN and SYGVQD (reference sequence). This CDR3 has 14 amino acids. Germline trimming cut 6 bases from V and 3 bases from J; bases unmatched to any gene: 5. The CDR3 region has the DNA TGCGCCAGCAGCTCCCGGGACTACTACAATGAGCAGTTCTTC. Amino acid sequence: CASSSRDYYNEQFF.

This clone was recorded a few times. The chain links TRBV4-1 to TRBJ2-7, with D possibly being TRBD1 (6 bases). CDR3 length equals 13 residues. Trimming took off 2 bases at V and 6 bases at J, with 11 bases between the two ends. Germline lookup yields CDR1 MGHRA and CDR2 YSYEKL. CDR3 region: CASSQLVRGEQYF. The CDR3 DNA is TGCGCCAGCAGCCAACTTGTCAGGGGCGAGCAGTACTTC.

The rearrangement joins TRBV28 to TRBJ1-5, with D tentatively TRBD1 (6 bases). The V and J ends lost 7 bases and 6 bases respectively, with 10 bases between them. From germline, CDR1 is MDHEN and CDR2 SYDVKM. There are 12 residues in the CDR3. This CDR3 reads CASTGGIQPQHF. The CDR3 region has the DNA TGTGCCAGCACGGGGGGCATTCAGCCCCAGCATTTT.

The chain combines TRBV6-6 with TRBJ2-3, with D perhaps matching TRBD1 (5 bases). Germline V lookup: CDR1 MNHNY, CDR2 SVGAGI (reference sequence). Trimming stripped 8 bases from V and 4 bases from J, with 16 bases between. The CDR3 is made up of 14 amino acids. CDR3 in DNA: TGTGCCAGCCTTCTCCCGACAGTTCCAGATACGCAGTATTTT. This sequence encodes CASLLPTVPDTQYF.

The chain employs TRBV18 and TRBJ2-7, with D hard to call. Germline V gene sequence: CDR1 KGHSH, CDR2 LQKENI. V gave up 1 base and J gave up 2 bases, with 9 bases separating them. CDR3 length: 14 residues. CDR3 sequence: CASSPLTAAYEQYF. CDR3 bases: TGTGCCAGCTCACCACTCACGGCAGCCTACGAGCAGTACTTC.

This clone appeared a few times. The chain recombines TRBV28 with TRBJ1-5; 9 positions agree with TRBD1. The V gene's germline CDR1 is MDHEN and CDR2 SYDVKM. The CDR3 extends over 15 amino acids. V trimming: 0 bases; J trimming: 6 bases; junction bases outside the gene matches: 3. CDR3 coding DNA: TGTGCCAGCAGTTTATGGGGACAGGGCAGTCAGCCCCAGCATTTT. Protein: CASSLWGQGSQPQHF.

The gene calls are TRBV27 and TRBJ2-7; D could derive from TRBD1 or TRBD2 (5 bases each). CDR1 and CDR2 (germline): MNHEY, SMNVEV (reference sequence). This CDR3 contains 14 residues. Trimming took off 3 bases at V and 3 bases at J, with 12 bases between the two ends. In DNA form, the CDR3 reads TGTGCCAGCAGTTTTCGGGGACCCATCTACGAGCAGTACTTC. This encodes CASSFRGPIYEQYF.

This sequence joins TRBV28 and TRBJ2-1, with D perhaps matching TRBD1 or TRBD2 (5 bases each). CDR3 length: 16 amino acids. V was trimmed by 2 bases and J by 5 bases, leaving 16 bases between them. The germline V gene encodes CDR1 MDHEN and CDR2 SYDVKM. CDR3 loop: CASSLGAAGAHNEQFF. CDR3 in DNA: TGTGCCAGCAGTTTAGGGGCGGCCGGGGCCCACAATGAGCAGTTCTTC.

In this sample, this clone turned up a few times. The rearrangement uses TRBV6-5 and TRBJ1-4; TRBD1 is a possible D gene (5 bases). In germline, CDR1 is MNHEY, CDR2 SVGAGI. Trimming shortened V by 6 bases and J by 6 bases, and 14 bases separated the two germline ends. This CDR3 has 14 amino acids. CDR3 nucleotide sequence: TGTGCCAGCAGCCTCACCCAGGGATATGAAAAACTGTTTTTT. It encodes CASSLTQGYEKLFF.

The rearrangement uses TRBV21-1 and TRBJ2-7; TRBD2 was called by the table and not checked on the DNA. TRBV21-1 is assigned pseudogene status. The CDR3 totals 20 residues. CDR3 amino acids: CASSKGVLGTSGREGYEQYF. The CDR3 region has the DNA TGTGCCAGCAGCAAAGGAGTTCTTGGGACTAGCGGGAGGGAGGGGTACGAGCAGTACTTC.

The chain uses TRBV27 and TRBJ2-3, with 9 bases matching TRBD2. Trimming cost V 0 bases and J 5 bases; bases outside gene matches: 18. Germline V CDR1 and CDR2: MNHEY, SMNVEV (reference sequence). This CDR3 region has 20 residues. CDR3 protein: CASSLSPPGVAGVLGDTQYF. The CDR3 coding sequence is TGTGCCAGCAGTTTATCTCCCCCGGGGGTAGCGGGAGTTTTGGGAGATACGCAGTATTTT.

J is TRBJ2-5 and V is TRBV6-1; D not resolved. Per the germline V gene, CDR1 is MNHNS and CDR2 is SASEGT. V gave up 0 bases and J gave up 4 bases, with 12 bases separating them. CDR3 length: 15 amino acids. Written as DNA, the CDR3 is TGTGCCAGCAGTGAAGCCCGCGGAACAGCAGAGACCCAGTACTTC. The encoded protein is CASSEARGTAETQYF.

The chain uses TRBV5-1 and TRBJ2-2; TRBD1 matches 8 bases. Trimming cost V 3 bases and J 5 bases; bases outside gene matches: 6. The CDR3 is made up of 15 amino acids. Germline V gives CDR1 SGHRS, CDR2 YFSETQ. CDR3 protein: CASSYRTGRTGELFF. In DNA, the CDR3 is TGCGCCAGCAGCTACCGGACAGGGCGGACCGGGGAGCTGTTTTTT.

This chain uses TRBV11-3 with TRBJ1-1; D call uncertain. This CDR3 has 13 amino acids. V was pared by 7 bases and J by 3 bases, with 12 bases between. From germline, CDR1 is SGHNT and CDR2 YENEEA. The CDR3 nucleotides read TGTGCCAGCACCATACACATCGACACTGAAGCTTTCTTT. Its protein is CASTIHIDTEAFF.

The rearrangement uses TRBV5-1 and TRBJ1-3, with a possible D match to TRBD1 (5 bases). The CDR3 is 16 amino acids. Deletions cut 0 bases from V and 0 bases from J, with 10 bases between. CDR1 is SGHRS and CDR2 is YFSETQ in the germline V gene. The CDR3 DNA sequence: TGCGCCAGCAGCTTGGTGGACAACAACTCTGGAAACACCATATATTTT. This encodes CASSLVDNNSGNTIYF.

V gene TRBV5-1 combines with J gene TRBJ2-2, with 12 bases lining up with TRBD2. Germline CDR1 is SGHRS and CDR2 is YFSETQ. The junction had 4 bases not matched to a gene; V was cut back by 4 bases and J by 0 bases. The CDR3 runs to 17 residues. This CDR3 reads CASSRRTSGTNTGELFF. As DNA, the CDR3 is TGCGCCAGCAGCAGAAGGACTAGCGGGACGAACACCGGGGAGCTGTTTTTT.

CDR3 amino acids: CASSAPEQNYEQYF. CDR3 nucleotides: TGTGCCAGCAGTGCCCCCGAGCAGAACTACGAGCAGTACTTC. The V call is TRBV27, the J call TRBJ2-7, with D hard to call. The germline gives CDR1 MNHEY, CDR2 SMNVEV (reference sequence). The CDR3 is 14 residues long. Trimming removed 5 bases from V and 3 bases from J, with 14 bases in between.

The chain carries TRBV5-1 and TRBJ2-7; possible D gene TRBD1, 6 bases. The CDR3 consists of 15 residues. Looked up from germline, CDR1 is SGHRS and CDR2 is YFSETQ. The V end was cut by 0 bases, the J end by 2 bases, with 12 bases between. In DNA, the CDR3 is TGCGCCAGCAGCTTGGAACTGGGGGCGGCCTACGAGCAGTACTTC. Its translation is CASSLELGAAYEQYF. The full variable domain, completed using reference TRBV5-1 and TRBJ2-7, is KAGVTQTPRYLIKTRGQQVTLSCSPISGHRSVSWYQQTPGQGLQFLFEYFSETQRNKGNFPGRFSGRQFSNSRSEMNVSTLELGDSALYLCASSLELGAAYEQYFGPGTRLTVT.

This chain links TRBV5-1 with TRBJ1-1, with a weak D call TRBD1 (5 bases). V lost 0 bases and J lost 3, with 9 bases in between. Germline V CDR1 and CDR2: SGHRS, YFSETQ. The CDR3 consists of 14 residues. This chain's CDR3 is CASSLGGGYTEAFF. Written as DNA, the CDR3 is TGCGCCAGCAGCTTGGGTGGGGGTTACACTGAAGCTTTCTTT.

The CDR3 DNA follows: TGTGCCAGCAGTTTCGGGATCAGCACAGATACGCAGTATTTT. This encodes CASSFGISTDTQYF. The genes are TRBV6-5 and TRBJ2-3; D is possibly TRBD2 (5 bases). CDR3 length: 14 residues. Trimming cost V 4 bases and J 0 bases, with 8 bases left between them. Per germline, CDR1 MNHEY and CDR2 SVGAGI.

The rearrangement uses TRBV19 and TRBJ2-7; D possibly corresponds to TRBD1 (5 bases). Per the germline V gene, CDR1 is LNHDA and CDR2 is SQIVND (reference sequence). V was clipped by 3 bases and J by 5 bases, with 11 bases between them. The CDR3 spans 13 residues. The DNA for the CDR3 is TGTGCCAGTAGTATTGCAGGGATCAACGAGCAGTACTTC. Its protein product is CASSIAGINEQYF.